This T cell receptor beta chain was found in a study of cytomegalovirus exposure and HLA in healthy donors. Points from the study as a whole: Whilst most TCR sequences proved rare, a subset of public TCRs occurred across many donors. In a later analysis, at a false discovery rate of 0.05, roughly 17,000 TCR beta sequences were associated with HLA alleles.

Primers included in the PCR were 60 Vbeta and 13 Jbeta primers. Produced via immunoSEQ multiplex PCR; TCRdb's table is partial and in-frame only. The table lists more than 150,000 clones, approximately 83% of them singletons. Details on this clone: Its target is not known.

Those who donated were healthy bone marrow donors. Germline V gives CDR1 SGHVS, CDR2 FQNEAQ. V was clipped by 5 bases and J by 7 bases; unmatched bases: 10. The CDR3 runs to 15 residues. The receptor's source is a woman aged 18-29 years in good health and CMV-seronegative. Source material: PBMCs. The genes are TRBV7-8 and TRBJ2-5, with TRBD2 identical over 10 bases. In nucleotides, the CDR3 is TGTGCCAGCAGCCCTTCTAGCGGGGGCCCTGGGACCCAGTACTTC. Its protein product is CASSPSSGGPGTQYF.